The 8 T cell receptor beta chains reported below all come from one sample, sequenced in a study of cytomegalovirus exposure and HLA in healthy donors. Use of 60 Vbeta and 13 Jbeta primers characterized the PCR. Clones were read by immunoSEQ multiplex PCR, and TCRdb kept only the in-frame ones, dropping some. The sample comprises approximately 160,000 clones, about 64% of which are singletons, and approximately 1.5% rests with the top ten. The specimen sequenced was PBMCs. The source of these receptors is a man aged 50-59 years in good health and CMV-seronegative.

This rearrangement joins TRBV5-4 to TRBJ1-2, with TRBD1 matching 7 bases. In germline, CDR1 is SGHNT, CDR2 YYREEE (reference sequence). V lost 4 bases, J lost 4 bases, and 7 bases stayed unmatched. The length of the CDR3 is 14 residues. The CDR3 DNA reads TGTGCCAGCAGCCCGGGACAGCTCCTCTATGGCTACACCTTC. Its translation: CASSPGQLLYGYTF.

This clone was counted between two and nine times. The rearrangement uses TRBV7-6 and TRBJ2-1, with 7 bases lining up with TRBD1. Germline-derived CDR1 and CDR2 are SGHVS and FNYEAQ. The CDR3 runs to 15 residues. Germline trimming cut 1 base from V and 2 bases from J; bases unmatched to any gene: 2. The CDR3 DNA reads as TGTGCCAGCAGCTTAGAACAGGGGACCTACAATGAGCAGTTCTTC. This translates into CASSLEQGTYNEQFF. Full variable domain (rest looked up from reference TRBV7-6 and TRBJ2-1): GAGVSQSPRYKVTKRGQDVALRCDPISGHVSLYWYRQALGQGPEFLTYFNYEAQQDKSGLPNDRFSAERPEGSISTLTIQRTEQRDSAMYRCASSLEQGTYNEQFFGPGTRLTVL.

V usage is TRBV2 and J usage is TRBJ1-1; perhaps TRBD1 as D (6 bases). Germline V CDR1 and CDR2: SNHLY, FYNNEI. Trimming took off 1 base at V and 9 bases at J, with 15 bases between the two ends. This CDR3 has 14 residues. CDR3 sequence reads: CASSEEGVIAKAFF. The CDR3 DNA reads as TGTGCCAGCAGTGAAGAGGGGGTCATCGCCAAAGCTTTCTTT.

CDR3 sequence: CASSQEGVAGQETQYF. The DNA for the CDR3 is TGCGCCAGCAGCCAAGAAGGGGTAGCGGGGCAAGAGACCCAGTACTTC. The gene calls are TRBV4-1 and TRBJ2-5; 8 bases fit TRBD2. Trimming removed 0 bases from V and 2 bases from J; junction bases left unmatched: 5. CDR3 length: 16 residues. Germline V gene sequence: CDR1 MGHRA, CDR2 YSYEKL.

A single count supports this clone. J is TRBJ2-7 and V is TRBV5-5, with D maybe TRBD1 (6 bases). This CDR3 is 15 amino acids long. Trimming removed 0 bases at V and 3 bases at J, with 13 bases between. Germline V gene sequence: CDR1 SGHKS, CDR2 YYEKEE (reference sequence). CDR3: CASSLEAGEHYEQYF. CDR3 coding DNA: TGTGCCAGCAGCTTGGAGGCAGGGGAACACTACGAGCAGTACTTC.

The rearrangement links TRBV21-1 to TRBJ2-3; TRBD2, the D gene given by the table, was not confirmed from the DNA. TRBV21-1 counts as a pseudogene. The CDR3 has 16 residues. DNA of the CDR3: TGTGCCAGCAGCAAAACTAGCGGGGGGGCCCCAGATACGCAGTATTTT. Encoded protein: CASSKTSGGAPDTQYF.

This clone was counted between two and nine times. This chain connects TRBV5-6 to TRBJ2-4, with D possibly TRBD1 on 6 matching bases. This CDR3 has 16 residues. Germline loops: CDR1 SGHDT, CDR2 YYEEEE. V dropped 1 base and J dropped 2 bases, with 13 bases sitting between them. CDR3 protein: CASSLRTTGSKNIQYF. Written as DNA, the CDR3 is TGTGCCAGCAGCTTGAGGACGACAGGATCCAAAAACATTCAGTACTTC.

In this sample, this clone turned up a few times. As DNA, the CDR3 is TGCGCCAGCAGCTTCAGGGCTAGCGGGGGTGCAGATACGCAGTATTTT. Amino acids: CASSFRASGGADTQYF. The chain couples TRBV5-1 to TRBJ2-3; TRBD2 agrees at 10 bases. Germline-derived CDR1 and CDR2 are SGHRS and YFSETQ. The junction had 7 bases not matched to a gene; V was cut back by 2 bases and J by 4 bases. The CDR3 totals 16 residues.